This TCR beta chain was identified in a study of blood T cell repertoires in COVID-19. In this sample, this clone turned up once. Germline CDR1 is MNHEY and CDR2 is SVGAGI. V was cut by 7 bases and J by 3 bases, with 12 bases left in between. This CDR3 has 13 residues. Authors' data handling: Cell counts per sample came from amplifying reference gene primers. The table came from immunoSEQ multiplex PCR; TCRdb's copy has only in-frame clones and leaves some out. For V, J and clone size, that table is used; D and trimming come from the DNA. The sample includes approximately 320,000 clones, over 85% of them seen just once.

This clonotype was obtained from a man aged 55 to 69 who had recovered from COVID-19. The chain employs TRBV6-5 and TRBJ1-1; tentatively, D is TRBD1 (6 bases). The sequenced sample was PBMCs or T cells enriched from blood (not recorded which). This chain's CDR3 is CASTRAGDTEAFF. CDR3 DNA sequence: TGTGCCAGCACGCGTGCAGGGGACACTGAAGCTTTCTTT.